This T cell receptor (beta chain) is from a study of blood T cell repertoires in COVID-19. The V gene's germline CDR1 is SGDLS and CDR2 YYNGEE. The V gene end was trimmed by 0 bases and the J gene end by 2 bases; junction bases not matched to a gene: 7. CDR3 length equals 16 residues. Per the original methods: Amplifying reference gene primers gave estimates of nucleated cell counts. The repertoire was sequenced with immunoSEQ multiplex PCR; TCRdb's copy has only in-frame clones and lacks some. V and J calls and clone size are given by that table; D and trimming were obtained from the DNA. This sample has some 150,000 clones, with roughly 80% found just once.

The sequenced material came from peripheral blood. The chain joins TRBV9 to TRBJ1-2, with TRBD1 identical over 7 bases. This TCR was recovered from a man in his 70s with acute or convalescent COVID-19. CDR3 protein: CASSVETGSGNYGYTF. The DNA for the CDR3 is TGTGCCAGCAGCGTAGAGACAGGGTCAGGGAACTATGGCTACACCTTC.